One and the same sample provided the 13 T cell receptor beta chains below, sequenced in a study of human T cells and chemical hapten exposure. Described time point: patch test 3, about 24 weeks after DPC sensitization. As for treatment: therapeutic diphenylcyclopropenone sensitization with weekly scalp DPC. TCRdb analysed the RACE reads with MiXCR anew, one entry per CDR3 protein. The data contain under 200,000 distinct CDR3 sequences, about a quarter of them singletons. This specimen consisted of whole blood, obtained in connection with sensitization to the hapten diphenylcyclopropenone (DPC). The receptors stem from a woman aged 18-35 years with alopecia areata. Some clones in this sample may be carry-over from other donors' samples.

A few counts support this clonotype. The chain joins TRBV4-2 to TRBJ2-6; 7 nucleotides align to TRBD2. J gave up 1 base and V 4 bases, and 4 bases lay outside the gene matches. The CDR3 spans 16 residues. Looked up from germline, CDR1 is LGHNA and CDR2 is YNFKEQ. DNA of the CDR3: TGTGCCAGCAGCCCAAGGGAGGGTTCTGGGGCCAACGTCCTGACTTTC. It is translated as CASSPREGSGANVLTF.

Ten or more counts support this clonotype. The rearrangement joins TRBV12-3 or TRBV12-4 to TRBJ1-2, with a weak D call TRBD1 (5 bases). This CDR3 has 12 residues. The V and J ends lost 10 bases and 8 bases respectively, with 17 bases between them. The CDR3 region has the DNA TGTGCCACCCGTCGGGGGTTTGACGGCTACACCTTC. The encoded protein is CATRRGFDGYTF.

This chain connects TRBV7-2 to TRBJ1-2; D gene uncertain. The V and J ends lost 2 bases and 4 bases respectively, with 8 bases between them. Germline V gives CDR1 SGHTA, CDR2 FQGNSA. The CDR3 loop spans 13 amino acids. In DNA form, the CDR3 reads TGTGCCAGCAGCTTACCAGGACGCTATGGCTACACCTTC. Protein product: CASSLPGRYGYTF.

In regard to this clonotype: An end of the junction differs from the germline gene, which may be a read error. The chain recombines TRBV11-2 with TRBJ2-3, with 10 positions matching TRBD1. The CDR3 contains 14 residues. The germline CDR1 and CDR2 sequences are SGHAT and FQNNGV. CDR3 residues: CVSSRDRGLDTQYF. The CDR3 coding sequence is TGTGTCAGCAGTCGGGACAGGGGCCTGGATACGCAGTATTTT.

The chain employs TRBV2 and TRBJ2-7, with 7 bases lining up with TRBD2. V dropped 4 bases and J dropped 4; count of bases not matched to a gene: 4. Germline CDR1 SNHLY, CDR2 FYNNEI. The CDR3 loop spans 13 amino acids. For the CDR3, the DNA is TGTGCCAGCAGTGTGAAAGCGGGGTACGAGCAGTACTTC. Encoded protein: CASSVKAGYEQYF.

This clonotype came up a few times. V is TRBV9 and J is TRBJ2-3, with D unclear. V dropped 0 bases and J dropped 3 bases, with 14 bases sitting between them. The CDR3 spans 16 residues. CDR1 is SGDLS and CDR2 is YYNGEE in the germline V gene. Written as DNA, the CDR3 is TGTGCCAGCAGCGTAGAGGCCACTTGGGGAACAGATACGCAGTATTTT. Protein product: CASSVEATWGTDTQYF.

This clonotype was observed a handful of times. The genes are TRBV7-6 and TRBJ1-1; 9 bases align to TRBD1. Per the germline V gene, CDR1 is SGHVS and CDR2 is FNYEAQ. With 4 bases clipped from V and 2 bases from J, the junction kept 2 bases outside the gene matches. The CDR3 covers 14 residues. CDR3 sequence reads: CASSSQGANTEAFF. Here the CDR3 DNA reads TGTGCCAGCAGCTCACAGGGGGCAAACACTGAAGCTTTCTTT. Drawing the rest from reference TRBV7-6 and TRBJ1-1, the complete variable domain is GAGVSQSPRYKVTKRGQDVALRCDPISGHVSLYWYRQALGQGPEFLTYFNYEAQQDKSGLPNDRFSAERPEGSISTLTIQRTEQRDSAMYRCASSSQGANTEAFFGQGTRLTVV.

This chain uses TRBV12-3 or TRBV12-4 with TRBJ2-1, with 10 bases matching TRBD1. CDR3 length equals 19 residues. V lost 8 bases to trimming and J lost 9 bases; unmatched junction nucleotides: 25. The CDR3 is CASGNLPLYRDRGPSEQFF. The CDR3 bases are TGTGCCAGCGGGAATCTACCCCTTTACCGGGACAGGGGCCCTTCTGAGCAGTTCTTC.

The chain carries TRBV6-1 and TRBJ2-7, with D possibly matching TRBD2 (6 bases). Trimming took 6 bases from V and 2 from J, leaving 14 bases between them. The CDR3 is 14 amino acids. Germline CDR1 MNHNS, CDR2 SASEGT. In nucleotides, the CDR3 is TGTGCCAGCAGCCCCAGCGGGTTGACCTACGAGCAGTACTTC. It is translated as CASSPSGLTYEQYF.

The CDR3 spells CSAPALDHEQYF. For the CDR3, the DNA is TGCAGTGCTCCAGCGCTGGACCACGAGCAGTACTTC. The chain has TRBV20-1 and TRBJ2-7; D uncertain. This CDR3 has 12 amino acids. The V end was cut by 5 bases, the J end by 5 bases, with 13 bases between. The germline gives CDR1 DFQATT, CDR2 SNEGSKA (reference sequence).

This clonotype was recorded a few times. This chain links TRBV20-1 with TRBJ1-5, with D possibly matching TRBD1 (5 bases). CDR1 is DFQATT, CDR2 SNEGSKA, per germline (reference sequence). With 6 bases removed from V and 3 bases from J, the gap between germline ends came to 12 bases. This CDR3 has 13 residues. This CDR3 is CSAEPGPNQPQHF. The CDR3 bases are TGCAGTGCGGAGCCGGGACCCAATCAGCCCCAGCATTTT.

The V and J genes are TRBV7-2 and TRBJ2-5; D may correspond to TRBD1 or TRBD2 (5 bases each). Germline CDR1 reads SGHTA; CDR2 reads FQGNSA. Trimming stripped 7 bases from V and 4 bases from J, with 16 bases between. The CDR3 has 14 residues. DNA of the CDR3: TGTGCCAGCAACAGGAACGGCGGAGGAGAGACCCAGTACTTC. It translates to CASNRNGGGETQYF.

The chain uses TRBV28 and TRBJ1-1; D perhaps matches TRBD1 (5 bases). This CDR3 is built from 15 residues. The ends were cut back, 8 bases at V and 5 bases at J, with 21 bases in the middle. Germline CDR1 reads MDHEN; CDR2 reads SYDVKM. The CDR3 DNA reads as TGTGCCAGCCGTCTTTCGGGGACCGTGAGGACTGAAGCTTTCTTT. Translated, it gives CASRLSGTVRTEAFF.